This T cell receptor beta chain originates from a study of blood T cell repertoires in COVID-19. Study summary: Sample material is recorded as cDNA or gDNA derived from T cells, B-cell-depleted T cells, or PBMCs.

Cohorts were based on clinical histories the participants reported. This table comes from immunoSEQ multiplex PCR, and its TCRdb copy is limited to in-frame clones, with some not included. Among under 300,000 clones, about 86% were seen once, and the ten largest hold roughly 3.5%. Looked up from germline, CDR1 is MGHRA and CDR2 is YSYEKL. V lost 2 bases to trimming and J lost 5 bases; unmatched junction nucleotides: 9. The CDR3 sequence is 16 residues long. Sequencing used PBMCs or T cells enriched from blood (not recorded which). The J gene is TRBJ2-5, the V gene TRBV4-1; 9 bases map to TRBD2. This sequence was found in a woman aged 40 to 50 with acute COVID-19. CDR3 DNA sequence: TGCGCCAGCAGCCAAAAGATGGGCGGGAGGGTGGAGACCCAGTACTTC. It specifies CASSQKMGGRVETQYF.